Listed below are T cell receptor beta chains from one sample, sequenced in a study of Graves' ophthalmopathy and Graves' hyperthyroidism. Each CDR3 protein gets one entry after TCRdb re-called the multiplex PCR reads with MiXCR. This sample carries about 240,000 distinct CDR3 sequences, 45% to 55% of them seen once, and the ten largest clones take approximately 51%. The sample comprised peripheral blood. The source of these receptors is an adult man with Graves' ophthalmopathy. Each CDR3 is given with its conserved first and last residue. Each record gives: D gene, V gene, J gene, clone size, CDR3 DNA, CDR3 protein. A D gene is named only where the DNA matches it firmly. Only some rows state a clone size, as once, few, many or a class for expanded clones.

>TRBD2|TRBV14|TRBJ2-7|.
TGTGCCAGCAGCCAAGATCATCGGCTAGCGGGGAGCTACGAGCAGTACTTC
CASSQDHRLAGSYEQYF
>TRBD1|TRBV10-3|TRBJ1-1|.
TGTGCCATCAGTGGGGGACAGGGGAGGAACACTGAAGCTTTCTTT
CAISGGQGRNTEAFF
>.|TRBV9|TRBJ2-5|.
TGTGCCAGCAGCGTCCAATCTCAGGGGGGTGGGGAGACCCAGTACTTC
CASSVQSQGGGETQYF
>.|TRBV12-3/TRBV12-4|TRBJ1-1|.
TGTGCCAGCAGAAGGACCGGCTCTTACACTGAAGCTTTCTTT
CASRRTGSYTEAFF
>TRBD2|TRBV5-1|TRBJ2-7|.
TGCGCCAGTACGCCGGGACTAACCTCCTACGAGCAGTACTTC
CASTPGLTSYEQYF
>.|TRBV20-1|TRBJ2-5|.
TGCAGTGCTGAGGGGACACCCGATTTGAGGACCCAGTACTTC
CSAEGTPDLRTQYF
>TRBD2|TRBV12-3/TRBV12-4|TRBJ2-5|.
TGTGCCAGCACCCGGGGCCCGGGGGTAGCGGGACCCCACCAAGAGACCCAGTACTTC
CASTRGPGVAGPHQETQYF
>.|TRBV15|TRBJ2-5|few
TGTGCCACCAGCTACGGGGGACCACAAGAGACCCAGTACTTC
CATSYGGPQETQYF
>.|TRBV7-3|TRBJ1-4|.
TGTGCCAGCAGCTGGACACAGGGAGCGGATGAAAAACTGTTTTTT
CASSWTQGADEKLFF
>.|TRBV2|TRBJ2-2|.
TGTGCCAGCACGGAGGGTTTCAGCGGGGAGCTGTTTTTT
CASTEGFSGELFF
>TRBD1|TRBV5-1|TRBJ1-1|few
TGCGCCAGCACCCCCGGGACAGAGAACACTGAAGCTTTCTTT
CASTPGTENTEAFF
>.|TRBV29-1|TRBJ2-7|.
TGCAGCTTCCGTGGGGACGGAGGCTCCTACGAGCAGTACTTC
CSFRGDGGSYEQYF
>TRBD1|TRBV7-9|TRBJ2-2|.
TGTGCCAGCAGCCCCGACAGGGGTGCCGGGGAGCTGTTTTTT
CASSPDRGAGELFF
>TRBD1|TRBV13|TRBJ2-7|.
TGTGCCAGCAGAACAGGGACAGGGCGCTACGAGCAGTACTTC
CASRTGTGRYEQYF
>TRBD1|TRBV7-6|TRBJ2-7|few
TGTGCCAGCAGCACACAGGGGGACGAGCAGTACTTC
CASSTQGDEQYF
>TRBD1|TRBV29-1|TRBJ1-2|.
TGCAGCGTAGAGACAGGGGGCTGGGGCTATGGCTACACCTTC
CSVETGGWGYGYTF
>TRBD2|TRBV29-1|TRBJ2-7|few
TGCAGCGTTGTTCCGGGGGGAATGGGCTACGAGCAGTACTTC
CSVVPGGMGYEQYF
>.|TRBV20-1|TRBJ1-2|.
TGCAGTGCCCCCCGTAATTCTAACTATGGCTACACCTTC
CSAPRNSNYGYTF
>.|TRBV7-9|TRBJ1-1|.
TGTGCCAGCAGCTTAGGGGGGTACGGAGCTGAAGCTTTCTTT
CASSLGGYGAEAFF
>.|TRBV6-5|TRBJ1-2|.
TGTGCCGGGAAAGGATATGGCTACACCTTC
CAGKGYGYTF
>.|TRBV24-1|TRBJ2-1|many
TGTGCCACCAGTGATTTCTATGATGAGCAGTTCTTC
CATSDFYDEQFF
>.|TRBV7-2|TRBJ2-5|.
TGTGCCAGCAGCTTTGGTCTCAGGGGTGACGAGACCCGGTACTTC
CASSFGLRGDETRYF
>.|TRBV25-1|TRBJ2-5|.
TGTGCCAGCAGTGAACGGGGGGCACAAGGGGAGACCCAGTACTTC
CASSERGAQGETQYF
>.|TRBV10-2|TRBJ2-5|.
TGCGCCAGCAGTGAGTGGGGGACTTGGGAGGCCCAGTACTTC
CASSEWGTWEAQYF
>TRBD1|TRBV6-5|TRBJ2-5|.
TGTGCCAGCAGATGGACAGGGCCCCGGGAGACCCAGTACTTC
CASRWTGPRETQYF
>.|TRBV5-1|TRBJ2-7|once
TGCGCCAGCAGCTTGGCCAGGTCCGATTACTACGAGCAGTACTTC
CASSLARSDYYEQYF
>TRBD1|TRBV12-3/TRBV12-4|TRBJ2-2|few
TGTGCCAGCAGCCCTGGACAGGGACGGACCGGGGAGCTGTTTTTT
CASSPGQGRTGELFF
>TRBD1|TRBV20-1|TRBJ2-7|once
TGCAGTGCCCAGACAGAGGGACAGCTTACCTACGAGCAGTACTTC
CSAQTEGQLTYEQYF
>TRBD2|TRBV29-1|TRBJ2-7|few
TGCAGCGTAGGGGCGCAGGGTCCTAGCGGGAGCTCCTACGAGCAGTACTTC
CSVGAQGPSGSSYEQYF
>.|TRBV7-2|TRBJ2-2|.
TGTGCCAGCAGCCAAGTTGGATCGGAGGGGGAGCTGTTTTTT
CASSQVGSEGELFF
>.|TRBV2|TRBJ1-5|few
TGTGCCAGCAGGGACCCCAATAGCAATCAGCCCCAGCATTTT
CASRDPNSNQPQHF
>.|TRBV12-3/TRBV12-4|TRBJ2-5|once
TGTGCCAGCAGTTTATGGGCAGGGCCCCGGGAGACCCAGTACTTC
CASSLWAGPRETQYF
>.|TRBV15|TRBJ1-3|few
TGTGCCACCAGCAGAGATGACATCTCTGGAAACACCATATATTTT
CATSRDDISGNTIYF
>.|TRBV10-3|TRBJ1-2|.
TGTGCCATCAGTCTGGGCCAATATGGCTACACCTTC
CAISLGQYGYTF
>.|TRBV6-5|TRBJ2-5|.
TGTGCCAGCAGCTACAACCAGGGGGGATGGGGAGAGACCCAGTACTTC
CASSYNQGGWGETQYF
>TRBD1|TRBV12-3/TRBV12-4|TRBJ2-5|many
TGTGCCAGCAGCGACAGGGTCCGCGAGACCCAGTACTTC
CASSDRVRETQYF
>.|TRBV7-2|TRBJ2-7|once
TGTGCCAGCAGCCCAACAGGTCGCCTCTCCTACGAGCAGTACTTC
CASSPTGRLSYEQYF
>TRBD1|TRBV7-9|TRBJ1-1|few
TGTGCCAGCAGCTTAGCCAGGGACAGGGGCTTGAACACTGAAGCTTTCTTT
CASSLARDRGLNTEAFF
>.|TRBV15|TRBJ1-5|few
TGTGCCACCAGCCGACAAGGAAGGGGGGATCAGCCCCAGCATTTT
CATSRQGRGDQPQHF
>TRBD2|TRBV7-2|TRBJ2-7|few
TGTGCCAGCAGCCTGAGACTAGCGTACGCCTACGAGCAGTACTTC
CASSLRLAYAYEQYF
>.|TRBV29-1|TRBJ1-1|.
TGCAGCGTTTACGGGGGGCAAAACACTGAAGCTTTCTTT
CSVYGGQNTEAFF
>.|TRBV5-1|TRBJ1-6|few
TGCGCCAGCAGCTTGGAGCAGGTGAATTCACCCCTCCACTTT
CASSLEQVNSPLHF
>.|TRBV11-2|TRBJ1-2|.
TGTGCCAGCAGCTTATTGGCGATGGACTATGGCTACTCCTTC
CASSLLAMDYGYSF
>.|TRBV2|TRBJ1-1|.
TGTGCCAGCAGTGACCGGGGTGCGGGTGCTGAAGCTTTCTTT
CASSDRGAGAEAFF
>TRBD1|TRBV2|TRBJ2-5|.
TGTGCCAGCTCCCCCGGGGGGACAGGGTGGGAGACCCAGTACTTC
CASSPGGTGWETQYF
>.|TRBV9|TRBJ2-5|few
TGTGCCAGCAGCGTAGTTCCAGGGACCACCCAAGAGACCCAGTACTTC
CASSVVPGTTQETQYF
>.|TRBV20-1|TRBJ2-5|few
TGCAGTGCTAGGGACGGGGACACCTGGTACCAAGAGACCCAGTACTTC
CSARDGDTWYQETQYF
>.|TRBV5-8|TRBJ2-7|few
TGTGCCAGCAGTCCCGGGCCAACCAGCGAGCAGTACTTC
CASSPGPTSEQYF
>TRBD1|TRBV12-3/TRBV12-4|TRBJ1-5|few
TGTGCCAGCAGTCCGGGACAGGGGTTTTATCAGCCCCAGCATTTT
CASSPGQGFYQPQHF
>TRBD1|TRBV12-3/TRBV12-4|TRBJ2-6|many
TGTGCCAGCAGTCTCCGACAGGGGGCGGAGGGGGCCAACGTCCTGACTTTC
CASSLRQGAEGANVLTF
>.|TRBV7-9|TRBJ1-2|few
TGTGCCAGCAGCTTTCTGTATGGCTACACCTTC
CASSFLYGYTF
>TRBD1|TRBV12-3/TRBV12-4|TRBJ1-5|.
TGTGCCAGCAGGACAGGGATGGCGCCCCAGCATTTT
CASRTGMAPQHF
>TRBD1|TRBV6-5|TRBJ1-1|.
TGTGCCAGCAGGCGGGACAGTGGGTACAAGAACACTGAAGCTTTCTTT
CASRRDSGYKNTEAFF